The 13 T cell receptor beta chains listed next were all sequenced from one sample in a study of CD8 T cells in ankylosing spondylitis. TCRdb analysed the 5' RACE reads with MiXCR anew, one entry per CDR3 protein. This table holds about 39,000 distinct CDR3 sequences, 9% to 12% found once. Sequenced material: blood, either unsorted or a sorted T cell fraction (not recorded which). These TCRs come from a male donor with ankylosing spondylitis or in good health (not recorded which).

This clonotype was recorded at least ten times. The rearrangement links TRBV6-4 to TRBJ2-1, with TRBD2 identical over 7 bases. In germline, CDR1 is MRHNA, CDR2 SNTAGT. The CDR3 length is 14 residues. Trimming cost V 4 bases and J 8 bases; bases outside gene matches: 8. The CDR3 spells CASSAGLERDEQFF. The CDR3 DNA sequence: TGTGCCAGCAGTGCCGGACTAGAGAGGGATGAGCAGTTCTTC.

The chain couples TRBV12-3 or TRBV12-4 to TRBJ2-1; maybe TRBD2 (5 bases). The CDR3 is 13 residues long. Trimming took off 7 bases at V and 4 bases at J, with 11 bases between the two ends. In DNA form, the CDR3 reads TGTGCCAGCACCCAAAGCGGTTACAATGAGCAGTTCTTC. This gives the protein CASTQSGYNEQFF.

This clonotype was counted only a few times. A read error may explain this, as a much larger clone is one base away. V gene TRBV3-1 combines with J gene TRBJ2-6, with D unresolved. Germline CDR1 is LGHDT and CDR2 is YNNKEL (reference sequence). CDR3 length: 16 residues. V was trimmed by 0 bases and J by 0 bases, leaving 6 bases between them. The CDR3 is CASSQDRLSGANVLTF. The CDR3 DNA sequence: TGTGCCAGCAGCCAAGATAGACTCTCTGGGGCCAACGTCCTGACTTTC.

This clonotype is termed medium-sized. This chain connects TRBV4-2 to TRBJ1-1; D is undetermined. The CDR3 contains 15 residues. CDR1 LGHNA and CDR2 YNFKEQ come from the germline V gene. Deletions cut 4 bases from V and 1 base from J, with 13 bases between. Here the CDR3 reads CASSPGFQRNTEAFF. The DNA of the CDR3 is TGTGCCAGCAGCCCCGGGTTCCAGAGGAACACTGAAGCTTTCTTT.

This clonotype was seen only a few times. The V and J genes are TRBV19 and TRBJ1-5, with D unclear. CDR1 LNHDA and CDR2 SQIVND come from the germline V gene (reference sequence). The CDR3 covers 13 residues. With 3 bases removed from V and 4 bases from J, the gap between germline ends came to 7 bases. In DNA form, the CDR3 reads TGTGCCAGTAGTATCTACGGTAATCAGCCCCAGCATTTT. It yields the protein CASSIYGNQPQHF.

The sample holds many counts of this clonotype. The CDR3 DNA is TGTGCCAGCAGCATCACCACACGAAGGACAGAAATCAAGCCCCAGCATTTT. Its translation: CASSITTRRTEIKPQHF. The genes are TRBV5-5 and TRBJ1-5; tentative D call: TRBD1 (6 bases). The germline V gene has CDR1 SGHKS and CDR2 YYEKEE (reference sequence). This CDR3 has 17 residues. Trimming stripped 4 bases from V and 8 bases from J, with 25 bases between.

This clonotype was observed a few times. Here the CDR3 reads CASSLFRGGGYTF. The CDR3 nucleotides read TGTGCCAGCAGTTTATTCAGGGGCGGAGGCTACACCTTC. The chain couples TRBV27 to TRBJ1-2; D perhaps matches TRBD1 (6 bases). V was cut by 1 base and J by 8 bases, with 11 bases left in between. Germline CDR1 reads MNHEY; CDR2 reads SMNVEV (reference sequence). CDR3 size: 13 residues.

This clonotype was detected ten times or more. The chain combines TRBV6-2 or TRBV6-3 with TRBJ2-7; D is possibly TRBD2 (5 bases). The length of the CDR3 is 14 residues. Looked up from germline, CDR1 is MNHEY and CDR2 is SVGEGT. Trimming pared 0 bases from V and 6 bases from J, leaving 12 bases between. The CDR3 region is CASSYSEGNAEQYF. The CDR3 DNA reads TGTGCCAGCAGTTACTCAGAGGGAAATGCCGAGCAGTACTTC.

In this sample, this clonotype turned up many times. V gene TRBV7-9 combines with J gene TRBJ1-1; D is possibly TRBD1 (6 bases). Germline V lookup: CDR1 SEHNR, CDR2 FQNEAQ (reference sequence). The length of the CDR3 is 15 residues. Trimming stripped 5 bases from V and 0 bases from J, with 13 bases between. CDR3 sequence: CASSVSGAVNTEAFF. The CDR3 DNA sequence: TGTGCCAGCAGCGTATCAGGGGCCGTGAACACTGAAGCTTTCTTT.

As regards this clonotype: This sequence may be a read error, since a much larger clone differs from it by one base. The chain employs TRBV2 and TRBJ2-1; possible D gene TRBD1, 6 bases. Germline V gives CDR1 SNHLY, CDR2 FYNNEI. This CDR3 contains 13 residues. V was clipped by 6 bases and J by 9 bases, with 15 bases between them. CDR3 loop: CASSRTAFAEQFF. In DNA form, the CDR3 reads TGTGCCAGCAGCCGGACAGCCTTCGCTGAGCAGTTCTTC. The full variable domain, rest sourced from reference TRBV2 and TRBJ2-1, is EPEVTQTPSHQVTQMGQEVILRCVPISNHLYFYWYRQILGQKVEFLVSFYNNEISEKSEIFDDQFSVERPDGSNFTLKIRSTKLEDSAMYFCASSRTAFAEQFFGPGTRLTVL.

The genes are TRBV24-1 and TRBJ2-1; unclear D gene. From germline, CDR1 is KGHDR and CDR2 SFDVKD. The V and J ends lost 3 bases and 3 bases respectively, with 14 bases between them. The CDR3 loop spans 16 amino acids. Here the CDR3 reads CATSDGQAARYNEQFF. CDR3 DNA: TGTGCCACCAGTGATGGGCAGGCTGCGCGCTACAATGAGCAGTTCTTC.

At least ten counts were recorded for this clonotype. The CDR3 sequence: CASGKGETQYF. CDR3 bases: TGTGCCAGCGGCAAGGGAGAGACCCAGTACTTC. V is TRBV25-1 and J is TRBJ2-5; D remains ambiguous. Germline V CDR1 and CDR2: MGHDK, SYGVNS. The CDR3 contains 11 residues. V dropped 8 bases and J dropped 4 bases, with 8 bases sitting between them.

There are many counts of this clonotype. For the CDR3, the DNA is TGCAGTGCTAGAGATGGGGATCAGCCCCAGCATTTT. This encodes CSARDGDQPQHF. The rearrangement joins TRBV20-1 to TRBJ1-5; the D is unclear. The CDR3 consists of 12 residues. Germline assignment: CDR1 DFQATT and CDR2 SNEGSKA (reference sequence). The germline V and J ends were trimmed by 0 bases and 5 bases, with 5 bases remaining between them.